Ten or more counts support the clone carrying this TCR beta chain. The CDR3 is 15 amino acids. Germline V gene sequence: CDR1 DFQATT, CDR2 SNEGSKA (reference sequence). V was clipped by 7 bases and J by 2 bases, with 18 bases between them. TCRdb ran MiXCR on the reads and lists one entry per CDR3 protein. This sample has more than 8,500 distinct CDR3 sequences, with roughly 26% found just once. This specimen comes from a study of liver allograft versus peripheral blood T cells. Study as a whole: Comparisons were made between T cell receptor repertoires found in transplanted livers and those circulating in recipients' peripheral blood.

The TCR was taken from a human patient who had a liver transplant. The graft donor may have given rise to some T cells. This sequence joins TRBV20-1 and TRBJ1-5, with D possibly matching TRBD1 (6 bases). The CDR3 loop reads CSGVSGGNGNQPQHF. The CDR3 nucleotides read TGCAGTGGTGTAAGTGGGGGCAACGGCAATCAGCCCCAGCATTTT.